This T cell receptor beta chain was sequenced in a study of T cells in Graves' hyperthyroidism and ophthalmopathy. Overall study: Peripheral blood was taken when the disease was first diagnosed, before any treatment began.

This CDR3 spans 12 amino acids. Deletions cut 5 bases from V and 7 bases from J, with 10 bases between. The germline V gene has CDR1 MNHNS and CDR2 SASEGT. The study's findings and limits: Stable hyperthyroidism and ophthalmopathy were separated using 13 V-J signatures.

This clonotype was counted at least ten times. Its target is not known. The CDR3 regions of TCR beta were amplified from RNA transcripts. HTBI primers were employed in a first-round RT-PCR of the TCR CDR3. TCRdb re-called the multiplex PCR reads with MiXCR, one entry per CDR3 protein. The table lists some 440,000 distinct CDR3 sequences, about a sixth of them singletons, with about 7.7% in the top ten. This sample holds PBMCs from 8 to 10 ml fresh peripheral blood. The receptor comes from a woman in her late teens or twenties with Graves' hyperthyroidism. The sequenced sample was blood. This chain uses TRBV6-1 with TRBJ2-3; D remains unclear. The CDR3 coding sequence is TGTGCCAGCAGTCAGTACCAGTATACGCAGTATTTT. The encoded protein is CASSQYQYTQYF.